A single sample is the source of the 13 T cell receptor beta chains below, sequenced in a study of blood T cell repertoires in COVID-19. The protocol was immunoSEQ multiplex PCR, while the TCRdb copy is restricted to in-frame clones and leaves out a portion. Here the sample spans about 34,000 clones, 81% being singletons. Specimen: peripheral blood. Receptors were obtained from a man between 65 and 80 years old with COVID-19, enrolled during active disease.

The chain joins TRBV6-5 to TRBJ2-7; TRBD2 might be the D (6 bases). Trimming removed 6 bases at V and 0 bases at J, with 15 bases between. Germline V lookup: CDR1 MNHEY, CDR2 SVGAGI. This CDR3 spans 15 amino acids. The CDR3 region has the DNA TGTGCCAGCAGAGCACCGGGACTGAGCTCCTACGAGCAGTACTTC. Its translation: CASRAPGLSSYEQYF.

The chain couples TRBV7-6 to TRBJ2-1, with 7 positions matching TRBD1. With 5 bases clipped from V and 1 base from J, the junction kept 5 bases outside the gene matches. The CDR3 has 15 amino acids. CDR1 and CDR2 (germline): SGHVS, FNYEAQ. CDR3: CASSRQGRSYNEQFF. The CDR3 DNA reads as TGTGCCAGCAGCCGACAGGGAAGGTCCTACAATGAGCAGTTCTTC.

The V and J genes are TRBV6-6 and TRBJ2-7; 9 nucleotides align to TRBD2. V shed 7 bases and J 1 base; nucleotides not matched to a gene: 5. CDR1 and CDR2 from the germline V gene are MNHNY and SVGAGI (reference sequence). The length of the CDR3 is 14 residues. The CDR3 DNA reads as TGTGCCAGCAAGCCTAGCGGGACTTCCTACGAGCAGTACTTC. Its translation is CASKPSGTSYEQYF.

This chain uses TRBV5-4 with TRBJ1-2; D gene unclear. V gave up 1 base and J gave up 14 bases, with 15 bases separating them. This CDR3 spans 12 amino acids. Germline lookup yields CDR1 SGHNT and CDR2 YYREEE (reference sequence). As DNA, the CDR3 is TGTGCCAGCAGCTTGTTTTCCGCCTCCGGGACCTTC. Translating gives CASSLFSASGTF.

The chain uses TRBV27 and TRBJ1-6, with 7 positions matching TRBD1. The CDR3 runs 15 residues. Looked up from germline, CDR1 is MNHEY and CDR2 is SMNVEV (reference sequence). V trimming: 6 bases; J trimming: 3 bases; junction bases outside the gene matches: 5. The CDR3 DNA reads as TGTGCCAGCAGACCGGGACAGCGCTATAATTCACCCCTCCACTTT. Protein sequence: CASRPGQRYNSPLHF.

The rearrangement joins TRBV18 to TRBJ1-1; D possibly corresponds to TRBD1 (5 bases). Trimming took off 3 bases at V and 3 bases at J, with 11 bases between the two ends. The germline CDR1 and CDR2 sequences are KGHSH and LQKENI. The CDR3 length is 14 residues. Here the CDR3 DNA reads TGTGCCAGCTCACCCGTGGGAGGGGACACTGAAGCTTTCTTT. This translates into CASSPVGGDTEAFF.

This clone was seen a handful of times. The CDR3 reads CASSLASPYINQPQHF. CDR3 nucleotide sequence: TGTGCCAGCAGCTTGGCCTCTCCTTATATCAATCAGCCCCAGCATTTT. The chain carries TRBV5-5 and TRBJ1-5; no clear D gene. CDR3 length equals 16 residues. The V end lost 0 bases, the J end lost 3 bases, and 13 bases lay between the germline ends. Germline V CDR1 and CDR2: SGHKS, YYEKEE (reference sequence).

The sample holds a few counts of this clone. This CDR3 reads CASSVSLRDRGDTEAFF. The CDR3 DNA follows: TGTGCCAGCAGTGTAAGTCTGCGAGACAGGGGCGACACTGAAGCTTTCTTT. V usage is TRBV2 and J usage is TRBJ1-1, with 8 bases that match TRBD1. Germline trimming cut 4 bases from V and 3 bases from J; bases unmatched to any gene: 13. The CDR3 runs to 17 residues. Germline lookup yields CDR1 SNHLY and CDR2 FYNNEI. Based on the CDR3 plus reference TRBV2 and TRBJ1-1, the full variable domain is EPEVTQTPSHQVTQMGQEVILRCVPISNHLYFYWYRQILGQKVEFLVSFYNNEISEKSEIFDDQFSVERPDGSNFTLKIRSTKLEDSAMYFCASSVSLRDRGDTEAFFGQGTRLTVV.

This clone is medium-sized by share. This CDR3 is CASSSPGETGGWYGYTF. The CDR3 nucleotides read TGTGCCAGCAGTTCCCCAGGGGAGACAGGGGGTTGGTATGGCTACACCTTC. V is TRBV28 and J is TRBJ1-2, with 9 bases identical to TRBD1. This CDR3 spans 17 amino acids. With V trimmed by 4 bases and J by 5 bases, 14 bases remained unmatched. The germline V gene encodes CDR1 MDHEN and CDR2 SYDVKM.

This chain links TRBV27 with TRBJ2-2, with 10 bases fitting TRBD2. The CDR3 extends over 15 amino acids. The germline V gene has CDR1 MNHEY and CDR2 SMNVEV (reference sequence). Trimming removed 6 bases from V and 0 bases from J; junction bases left unmatched: 1. The CDR3 nucleotides read TGTGCCAGCAGGCTAGCGGGAGCGAACACCGGGGAGCTGTTTTTT. Amino acid sequence: CASRLAGANTGELFF.

The chain joins TRBV7-3 to TRBJ2-2; the D gene is possibly TRBD1 (6 bases). V shed 2 bases and J shed 5 bases, with 15 bases lying between them. The length of the CDR3 is 16 residues. The germline V gene has CDR1 SGHTA and CDR2 FQGTGA. The chain's CDR3 is CASSLFPTGLTGELFF. In DNA, the CDR3 is TGTGCCAGCAGCTTATTCCCCACAGGGTTAACCGGGGAGCTGTTTTTT. Supplemented by reference TRBV7-3 and TRBJ2-2, the full variable domain reads GAGVSQTPSNKVTEKGKYVELRCDPISGHTALYWYRQSLGQGPEFLIYFQGTGAADDSGLPNDRFFAVRPEGSVSTLKIQRTERGDSAVYLCASSLFPTGLTGELFFGEGSRLTVL.

The chain joins TRBV28 to TRBJ1-2; 9 bases fit TRBD1. V gave up 6 bases and J gave up 8 bases; unmatched junction bases: 7. CDR1 and CDR2 (germline): MDHEN, SYDVKM. This CDR3 has 13 amino acids. This CDR3 reads CASSWDRVVGYTF. CDR3 bases: TGTGCCAGCAGCTGGGACAGGGTCGTCGGCTACACCTTC.

The J gene is TRBJ2-5, the V gene TRBV6-1; perhaps TRBD1 as D (7 bases). The V gene's germline CDR1 is MNHNS and CDR2 SASEGT. This CDR3 region has 14 residues. Trimming removed 1 base from V and 5 bases from J, with 11 bases in between. This CDR3 reads CASSEGQGLETQYF. In DNA, the CDR3 is TGTGCCAGCAGTGAAGGACAGGGACTGGAGACCCAGTACTTC.